These 5 T cell receptor beta chains were sequenced from one sample in a study of blood T cell repertoires in COVID-19. Only in-frame clones appear in the TCRdb table, and some are missing; sequencing was by immunoSEQ multiplex PCR. The profile shows a few hundred thousand clones, about nine tenths of them singletons. Source material: peripheral blood. The receptor set was obtained from a young woman who had recovered from COVID-19.

This clone was picked up one time. V is TRBV27 and J is TRBJ1-6, with 8 bases fitting TRBD1. The CDR3 totals 14 residues. Germline loops: CDR1 MNHEY, CDR2 SMNVEV (reference sequence). With V trimmed by 4 bases and J by 9 bases, 5 bases remained unmatched. This CDR3 reads CASSSPGGGSPLHF. Written as DNA, the CDR3 is TGTGCCAGCAGTTCACCAGGGGGCGGTTCACCCCTCCACTTT.

The chain joins TRBV7-2 to TRBJ2-7, with D perhaps matching TRBD1 (8 bases). The CDR3 consists of 16 residues. V dropped 1 base and J dropped 2 bases, with 15 bases sitting between them. Germline V gene data show CDR1 as SGHTA and CDR2 as FQGNSA. The CDR3: CASSLVATGGAYEQYF. CDR3 nucleotides: TGTGCCAGCAGCTTAGTGGCTACAGGGGGGGCCTACGAGCAGTACTTC.

V gene TRBV19 combines with J gene TRBJ1-5, with D uncertain. The CDR3 loop spans 12 amino acids. The V gene lost 0 bases and the J gene lost 11 bases, with 8 bases spanning the gap. Germline V lookup: CDR1 LNHDA, CDR2 SQIVND (reference sequence). Written as DNA, the CDR3 is TGTGCCAGTAGTATAGAGAGAGGAGCCCAGCATTTT. Amino acids: CASSIERGAQHF.

The rearrangement links TRBV12-3 or TRBV12-4 to TRBJ2-1, with D unresolved. The CDR3 has 13 residues. With 5 bases removed from V and 14 bases from J, the gap between germline ends came to 19 bases. The CDR3 loop reads CASSPRAESKEFF. CDR3 DNA sequence: TGTGCCAGCAGTCCCCGCGCCGAATCGAAAGAGTTCTTC.

The V and J genes are TRBV14 and TRBJ2-3; TRBD2 aligns across 8 bases. Germline values: CDR1 SGHDN, CDR2 FVKESK. Trimming at V came to 3 bases and at J to 2 bases, leaving 13 bases not matched to a gene. The CDR3 consists of 18 residues. The CDR3 spells CASSHSDSGRGVTDTQYF. The CDR3 DNA reads TGTGCCAGCAGCCACTCCGATTCGGGGCGGGGGGTCACAGATACGCAGTATTTT.